What follows are 21 T cell receptor beta chains derived from one specimen sequenced in a study of CD8+ T cells in alopecia areata. Extraction of RNA preceded its reverse transcription into cDNA, which served as the sequencing template. Libraries were prepared by immunoSEQ multiplex PCR; TCRdb keeps only in-frame clonotypes and omits some of them. The data show 180,000 or so clones, roughly 59% seen once. The input for sequencing was CD4+ T cells sorted from blood, taken at week 0. The receptors shown here come from a human donor with alopecia areata.

This clone was detected once. The V call is TRBV2, the J call TRBJ1-1; D is possibly TRBD1 (5 bases). V gave up 6 bases and J gave up 11 bases, with 13 bases separating them. This CDR3 has 11 residues. Looked up from germline, CDR1 is SNHLY and CDR2 is FYNNEI. CDR3 nucleotide sequence: TGTGCCAGCAGGATGGGGGGAGAGGCTTTCTTT. Protein sequence: CASRMGGEAFF.

The chain carries TRBV23-1 and TRBJ2-3; no clear D. TRBV23-1 qualifies as an ORF whose function is uncertain. Trimming stripped 6 bases from V and 4 bases from J, with 5 bases between. The CDR3 contains 11 residues. The chain's CDR3 is CASRAADTQYF. DNA of the CDR3: TGCGCCAGCAGGGCCGCAGATACGCAGTATTTT.

Only a few counts were recorded for this clone. The chain joins TRBV6-5 to TRBJ2-7; TRBD1 matches 10 bases. The trim removed 2 bases at V and 5 bases at J, leaving 6 bases unmatched. Germline V gene data show CDR1 as MNHEY and CDR2 as SVGAGI. CDR3 size: 15 residues. The CDR3 loop reads CASSYGWTGGNEQYF. Here the CDR3 DNA reads TGTGCCAGCAGTTACGGATGGACAGGGGGAAACGAGCAGTACTTC.

The chain links TRBV30 to TRBJ2-2, with D possibly TRBD2 on 5 matching bases. The V and J ends lost 3 bases and 6 bases respectively, with 11 bases between them. Per the germline V gene, CDR1 is GTSNPN and CDR2 is SVGIG (reference sequence). This CDR3 spans 13 amino acids. CDR3 sequence reads: CAWRNLAPGELFF. CDR3 coding DNA: TGTGCCTGGAGGAACCTAGCCCCCGGGGAGCTGTTTTTT.

The genes are TRBV29-1 and TRBJ2-2, with D possibly TRBD1 on 6 matching bases. Germline V CDR1 and CDR2: SQVTM, ANQGSEA. Trimming left V 7 bases short and J 3 bases short, with 9 bases between. This CDR3 has 12 residues. The CDR3 bases are TGCAGCGCGCACAGGGACACCGGGGAGCTGTTTTTT. It codes for CSAHRDTGELFF.

The rearrangement uses TRBV29-1 and TRBJ1-2, with 9 bases aligning to TRBD1. Germline lookup yields CDR1 SQVTM and CDR2 ANQGSEA. J gave up 0 bases and V 3 bases, and 14 bases lay outside the gene matches. This CDR3 region has 18 residues. The CDR3 reads CSVDTIQGANSANYGYTF. As DNA, the CDR3 is TGCAGCGTTGATACGATACAGGGGGCGAATAGTGCTAACTATGGCTACACCTTC.

In nucleotides, the CDR3 is TGTGCCAGCTCACCACCCACTTCATCGGAGACCCAGTACTTC. Its protein product is CASSPPTSSETQYF. This rearrangement joins TRBV18 to TRBJ2-5; D remains unclear. Germline CDR1 reads KGHSH; CDR2 reads LQKENI. The length of the CDR3 is 14 residues. V was pared by 0 bases and J by 5 bases, with 10 bases between.

The gene calls are TRBV4-3 and TRBJ1-2, with D possibly TRBD1 on 6 matching bases. V lost 0 bases and J 4 bases, leaving 15 bases between the germline ends. The CDR3 extends over 16 amino acids. Germline CDR1 reads LGHNA; CDR2 reads YSLEER. CDR3 sequence (DNA): TGCGCCAGCAGCCAAGACACGGCAGGGGACACCTATGGCTACACCTTC. It encodes CASSQDTAGDTYGYTF.

As DNA, the CDR3 is TGCGCCAGCAGAAAGCGGGACAGCAGGGTCTACGAGCAGTACTTC. Translated: CASRKRDSRVYEQYF. The chain recombines TRBV5-1 with TRBJ2-7, with D perhaps being TRBD1 or TRBD2 (7 bases each). This CDR3 has 15 amino acids. CDR1 is SGHRS and CDR2 is YFSETQ in the germline V gene. V lost 5 bases, J lost 3 bases, and 18 bases lay in between. The full variable domain, rest sourced from reference TRBV5-1 and TRBJ2-7, is KAGVTQTPRYLIKTRGQQVTLSCSPISGHRSVSWYQQTPGQGLQFLFEYFSETQRNKGNFPGRFSGRQFSNSRSEMNVSTLELGDSALYLCASRKRDSRVYEQYFGPGTRLTVT.

CDR3 coding DNA: TGTGCCTGGCGGGGACTAGACAGAGTTGGCTACACCTTC. Protein product: CAWRGLDRVGYTF. The chain combines TRBV30 with TRBJ1-2, with a weak D call TRBD1 (5 bases). The V end lost 5 bases, the J end lost 7 bases, and 17 bases lay between the germline ends. The CDR3 runs 13 residues. Germline V gene sequence: CDR1 GTSNPN, CDR2 SVGIG (reference sequence).

The chain carries TRBV9 and TRBJ2-1; D is ambiguous. This CDR3 is 13 amino acids long. The ends were cut back, 0 bases at V and 8 bases at J, with 9 bases in the middle. Germline CDR1 and CDR2: SGDLS and YYNGEE. CDR3 region: CASSVDRTDEQFF. DNA of the CDR3: TGTGCCAGCAGCGTAGATCGCACGGATGAGCAGTTCTTC.

The chain joins TRBV5-1 to TRBJ2-1; 11 nucleotides align to TRBD2. The CDR3 extends over 16 amino acids. Germline CDR1 reads SGHRS; CDR2 reads YFSETQ. Trimming at V came to 4 bases and at J to 6 bases, leaving 9 bases not matched to a gene. The CDR3 loop is CASSTLAGGPRNEQFF. In DNA form, the CDR3 reads TGCGCCAGCAGCACGTTAGCGGGGGGGCCTCGCAATGAGCAGTTCTTC.

This clone was recorded once. V is TRBV27 and J is TRBJ2-2, with D tentatively TRBD1 or TRBD2 (5 bases each). Germline CDR1 is MNHEY and CDR2 is SMNVEV (reference sequence). CDR3 size: 14 residues. Trimming cost V 4 bases and J 4 bases, with 10 bases left between them. The CDR3 DNA reads TGTGCCAGCAGTTCTTTTGGGGGCACCGGGGAGCTGTTTTTT. Translating gives CASSSFGGTGELFF.

J is TRBJ2-3 and V is TRBV23-1; D not certain. TRBV23-1 is classed as an ORF, of uncertain function. This CDR3 comprises 17 residues. Between the trimmed V and J ends, which lost 0 bases and 3 bases, there was a span of 16 bases. As DNA, the CDR3 is TGCGCCAGCAGTCAATCGGGGTTGGTTGCGCGGACAGATACGCAGTATTTT. Protein sequence: CASSQSGLVARTDTQYF.

This clone has just a few counts. The CDR3 coding sequence is TGTGCCAGCAGTGTAGATCCATTATCCTACGAGCAGTACTTC. Amino acid sequence: CASSVDPLSYEQYF. The chain combines TRBV2 with TRBJ2-7, with D hard to call. This CDR3 has 14 amino acids. CDR1 is SNHLY, CDR2 FYNNEI, per germline. Trimming stripped 4 bases from V and 1 base from J, with 11 bases between.

CDR3 in amino acids: CSVRLAFNTGELFF. DNA of the CDR3: TGCAGCGTTCGGCTAGCGTTTAACACCGGGGAGCTGTTTTTT. This chain joins TRBV29-1 and TRBJ2-2; tentatively, D is TRBD2 (6 bases). The V and J ends lost 5 bases and 2 bases respectively, with 12 bases between them. The CDR3 totals 14 residues. Per germline, CDR1 SQVTM and CDR2 ANQGSEA.

This clone showed up just a few times. The chain is built from TRBV27 and TRBJ1-6, with 7 nucleotides matching TRBD1. The germline gives CDR1 MNHEY, CDR2 SMNVEV (reference sequence). CDR3 length: 14 residues. Germline trimming cut 5 bases from V and 7 bases from J; bases unmatched to any gene: 5. The CDR3 sequence is CASSLGQVNSPLHF. The CDR3 nucleotides read TGTGCCAGCAGTCTTGGACAGGTCAATTCACCCCTCCACTTT.

The rearrangement joins TRBV29-1 to TRBJ2-3, with 10 positions matching TRBD2. The CDR3 contains 17 residues. Germline V CDR1 and CDR2: SQVTM, ANQGSEA. V was pared by 2 bases and J by 2 bases, with 10 bases of the junction left unmatched. CDR3 nucleotides: TGCAGCGTTGAACCCACTCCTAGCGGGGGAAACACAGATACGCAGTATTTT. This gives the protein CSVEPTPSGGNTDTQYF.

This clone was found a few times. The CDR3 bases are TGTGCCAGCAGCCCAGGATATAACGGCTACACCTTC. Protein sequence: CASSPGYNGYTF. J is TRBJ1-2 and V is TRBV5-4; D remains unclear. CDR1 is SGHNT and CDR2 is YYREEE in the germline V gene (reference sequence). The CDR3 totals 12 residues. Trimming took 4 bases from V and 8 from J, leaving 12 bases between them. The full variable domain, completed using reference TRBV5-4 and TRBJ1-2, is ETGVTQSPTHLIKTRGQQVTLRCSSQSGHNTVSWYQQALGQGPQFIFQYYREEENGRGNFPPRFSGLQFPNYSSELNVNALELDDSALYLCASSPGYNGYTFGSGTRLTVV.

The chain links TRBV12-5 to TRBJ2-1; unclear D gene. The CDR3 spans 11 residues. Germline loops: CDR1 LGHNT, CDR2 FRNRAP. V gave up 7 bases and J gave up 8 bases, with 9 bases separating them. This CDR3 reads CASDRLDEQFF. The DNA of the CDR3 is TGTGCTAGTGACCGACTGGATGAGCAGTTCTTC. Supplemented by reference TRBV12-5 and TRBJ2-1, the full variable domain reads DARVTQTPRHKVTEMGQEVTMRCQPILGHNTVFWYRQTMMQGLELLAYFRNRAPLDDSGMPKDRFSAEMPDATLATLKIQPSEPRDSAVYFCASDRLDEQFFGPGTRLTVL.

The chain has TRBV5-1 and TRBJ2-1; the match to TRBD2 covers 15 bases. CDR1 is SGHRS, CDR2 YFSETQ, per germline. The CDR3 extends over 18 amino acids. V dropped 5 bases and J dropped 6; count of bases not matched to a gene: 12. In DNA form, the CDR3 reads TGCGCCAGCAGAATTTCCGGGACTAGCGGGGGGCAAGGCAATGAGCAGTTCTTC. Protein: CASRISGTSGGQGNEQFF. Full variable domain (missing parts from reference TRBV5-1 and TRBJ2-1): KAGVTQTPRYLIKTRGQQVTLSCSPISGHRSVSWYQQTPGQGLQFLFEYFSETQRNKGNFPGRFSGRQFSNSRSEMNVSTLELGDSALYLCASRISGTSGGQGNEQFFGPGTRLTVL.